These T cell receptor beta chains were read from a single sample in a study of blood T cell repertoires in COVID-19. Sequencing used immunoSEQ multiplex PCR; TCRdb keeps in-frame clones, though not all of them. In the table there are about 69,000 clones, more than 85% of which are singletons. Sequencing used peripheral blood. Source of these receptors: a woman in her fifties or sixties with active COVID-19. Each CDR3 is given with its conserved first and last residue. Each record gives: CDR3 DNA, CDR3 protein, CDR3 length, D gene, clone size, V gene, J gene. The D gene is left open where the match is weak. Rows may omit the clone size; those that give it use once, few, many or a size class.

cdr3_nt: TGTGCCAGCAGTACGAGTTACACCATATATTTT
cdr3_aa: CASSTSYTIYF
cdr3_length: 11
d_call: .
clone_size: .
v_call: TRBV6-5
j_call: TRBJ1-3

cdr3_nt: TGTGCCAGCACTTCCCCGGGGGACGGAAACACCATATATTTT
cdr3_aa: CASTSPGDGNTIYF
cdr3_length: 14
d_call: .
clone_size: .
v_call: TRBV2
j_call: TRBJ1-3

cdr3_nt: TGTGCCACCAGCAGGGGACTAGCGGGATACCGGGAAGAGACCCAGTACTTC
cdr3_aa: CATSRGLAGYREETQYF
cdr3_length: 17
d_call: TRBD2
clone_size: .
v_call: TRBV15
j_call: TRBJ2-5

cdr3_nt: TGTGCCAGCAGGAGAGACAGGGGCAATCAGCCCCAGCATTTT
cdr3_aa: CASRRDRGNQPQHF
cdr3_length: 14
d_call: TRBD1
clone_size: .
v_call: TRBV28
j_call: TRBJ1-5

cdr3_nt: TGTGCCAGCAGCCCCCAGTTGGGGGGGACCCAGTACTTC
cdr3_aa: CASSPQLGGTQYF
cdr3_length: 13
d_call: .
clone_size: .
v_call: TRBV7-2
j_call: TRBJ2-5

cdr3_nt: TGTGCCACCGCTAGACGGTTCAATCAGCCCCAGCATTTT
cdr3_aa: CATARRFNQPQHF
cdr3_length: 13
d_call: .
clone_size: .
v_call: TRBV21-1
j_call: TRBJ1-5

cdr3_nt: TGTGCCAGCACCCCAAATGGGGGCAACACTGAAGCTTTCTTT
cdr3_aa: CASTPNGGNTEAFF
cdr3_length: 14
d_call: .
clone_size: .
v_call: TRBV3-1/TRBV3-2
j_call: TRBJ1-1

cdr3_nt: TGCGCCAGCAGCGTCCAGCCCGCTAGCGGGAGGGCCGCCGGGGAGCTGTTTTTT
cdr3_aa: CASSVQPASGRAAGELFF
cdr3_length: 18
d_call: TRBD2
clone_size: .
v_call: TRBV5-1
j_call: TRBJ2-2

cdr3_nt: TGTGCCAGCTCAAAGGACTACTACGAGCAGTACTTC
cdr3_aa: CASSKDYYEQYF
cdr3_length: 12
d_call: .
clone_size: .
v_call: TRBV12-3/TRBV12-4
j_call: TRBJ2-7

cdr3_nt: TGTGCCAGCAGTCAACCAAACAGGGTCCGTGGCTACACCTTC
cdr3_aa: CASSQPNRVRGYTF
cdr3_length: 14
d_call: .
clone_size: .
v_call: TRBV28
j_call: TRBJ1-2

cdr3_nt: TGCGCCAGCAGCCAAGATAGGGGCTATACGCAGTATTTT
cdr3_aa: CASSQDRGYTQYF
cdr3_length: 13
d_call: .
clone_size: .
v_call: TRBV4-1
j_call: TRBJ2-3

cdr3_nt: TGTGCCAGCAGCCGGGCTAAGAGGAGGGGAGGCACTGAAGCTTTCTTT
cdr3_aa: CASSRAKRRGGTEAFF
cdr3_length: 16
d_call: .
clone_size: .
v_call: TRBV3-1/TRBV3-2
j_call: TRBJ1-1

cdr3_nt: TGTGCCTGGAGTGAGCAGGGATCTAGCACAGATACGCAGTATTTT
cdr3_aa: CAWSEQGSSTDTQYF
cdr3_length: 15
d_call: .
clone_size: .
v_call: TRBV30
j_call: TRBJ2-3

cdr3_nt: TGCGCCAGCAGCCCGGATCCTAGACTAGCGGGAGGACAGTTCTTC
cdr3_aa: CASSPDPRLAGGQFF
cdr3_length: 15
d_call: TRBD2
clone_size: .
v_call: TRBV5-1
j_call: TRBJ2-1

cdr3_nt: TGTGCCAGCAGCCGAGGGCCGAGAAACACCATATATTTT
cdr3_aa: CASSRGPRNTIYF
cdr3_length: 13
d_call: .
clone_size: .
v_call: TRBV28
j_call: TRBJ1-3

cdr3_nt: TGTGCCAGCAGCAGGGGCCAGAGGGGCGGGGAGCTGTTTTTT
cdr3_aa: CASSRGQRGGELFF
cdr3_length: 14
d_call: .
clone_size: few
v_call: TRBV27
j_call: TRBJ2-2

cdr3_nt: TGTGCCAGCAGTTTATCCCCGATAGCCACATTAAACAATGAGCAGTTCTTC
cdr3_aa: CASSLSPIATLNNEQFF
cdr3_length: 17
d_call: .
clone_size: .
v_call: TRBV27
j_call: TRBJ2-1

cdr3_nt: TGTGCCAGCTCCCTCTCAGGCGGGAGTACGACAGATACGCAGTATTTT
cdr3_aa: CASSLSGGSTTDTQYF
cdr3_length: 16
d_call: TRBD2
clone_size: once
v_call: TRBV18
j_call: TRBJ2-3

cdr3_nt: TGTGCCAGCAGCTTAGTACCAGACTACGAGCAGTACTTC
cdr3_aa: CASSLVPDYEQYF
cdr3_length: 13
d_call: .
clone_size: .
v_call: TRBV7-2
j_call: TRBJ2-7

cdr3_nt: TGCGCCAGTGGGGACAGGGCATCGATCACCCCCTACGAGCAGTACTTC
cdr3_aa: CASGDRASITPYEQYF
cdr3_length: 16
d_call: TRBD1
clone_size: .
v_call: TRBV5-1
j_call: TRBJ2-7

cdr3_nt: TGTGCCAGTACTCGTGCGGGATCAGCCAATGAGCAGTTCTTC
cdr3_aa: CASTRAGSANEQFF
cdr3_length: 14
d_call: .
clone_size: .
v_call: TRBV19
j_call: TRBJ2-1

cdr3_nt: TGCGCCAGCAGCAAGACAGGCGGGGAGCTGTTTTTT
cdr3_aa: CASSKTGGELFF
cdr3_length: 12
d_call: .
clone_size: once
v_call: TRBV5-1
j_call: TRBJ2-2

cdr3_nt: TGTGCCAGCAGCCTAGGACTAGCGGGAGGTCTAGAGACCCAGTACTTC
cdr3_aa: CASSLGLAGGLETQYF
cdr3_length: 16
d_call: TRBD2
clone_size: .
v_call: TRBV3-1/TRBV3-2
j_call: TRBJ2-5

cdr3_nt: TGTGCCACCATATATCAGGGCTCGCCCTACGAGCAGTACTTC
cdr3_aa: CATIYQGSPYEQYF
cdr3_length: 14
d_call: .
clone_size: once
v_call: TRBV24-1
j_call: TRBJ2-7

cdr3_nt: TGTGCCAGCAGCTATGGGACAGGGGACAAGCAGTTCTTC
cdr3_aa: CASSYGTGDKQFF
cdr3_length: 13
d_call: TRBD1
clone_size: .
v_call: TRBV5-6
j_call: TRBJ2-1

cdr3_nt: TGTGCCATCAGTGACCCGGACAGGGGGGAATTTACCTACGAGCAGTACTTC
cdr3_aa: CAISDPDRGEFTYEQYF
cdr3_length: 17
d_call: TRBD1
clone_size: .
v_call: TRBV10-3
j_call: TRBJ2-7

cdr3_nt: TGTGCCAGCAGCACCAGACTAGCGGGGCAAGAGACCCAGTACTTC
cdr3_aa: CASSTRLAGQETQYF
cdr3_length: 15
d_call: TRBD2
clone_size: .
v_call: TRBV7-8
j_call: TRBJ2-5

cdr3_nt: TGTGCCATCAGTGAAGCCGCCGGGGAGCTGTTTTTT
cdr3_aa: CAISEAAGELFF
cdr3_length: 12
d_call: .
clone_size: .
v_call: TRBV10-3
j_call: TRBJ2-2

cdr3_nt: TGCGCCAGCAGCTGGGGGACAGGGGATGTCTACGAGCAGTACTTC
cdr3_aa: CASSWGTGDVYEQYF
cdr3_length: 15
d_call: TRBD1
clone_size: .
v_call: TRBV5-1
j_call: TRBJ2-7

cdr3_nt: TGTGCCAGCAGTTTATATGGAACAGCTACTTCCTATGAAAAACTGTTTTTT
cdr3_aa: CASSLYGTATSYEKLFF
cdr3_length: 17
d_call: .
clone_size: .
v_call: TRBV27
j_call: TRBJ1-4

cdr3_nt: TGTGCCAGCAGTGGAGCACCGGGGGGACACGGGGCGTTTAGTTCTGGGGCCAACGTCCTGACTTTC
cdr3_aa: CASSGAPGGHGAFSSGANVLTF
cdr3_length: 22
d_call: .
clone_size: .
v_call: TRBV6-1
j_call: TRBJ2-6

cdr3_nt: TGTGCCAGCAGCTTAGAGCTTCACCAAGAGACCCAGTACTTC
cdr3_aa: CASSLELHQETQYF
cdr3_length: 14
d_call: .
clone_size: .
v_call: TRBV7-9
j_call: TRBJ2-5

cdr3_nt: TGTGCCAGCAGCATACCGACAGCTGAAGCTTTCTTT
cdr3_aa: CASSIPTAEAFF
cdr3_length: 12
d_call: .
clone_size: .
v_call: TRBV5-4
j_call: TRBJ1-1

cdr3_nt: TGTGCCAGTTCGACTAGACAGCCCTATGTGGATACGCAGTATTTT
cdr3_aa: CASSTRQPYVDTQYF
cdr3_length: 15
d_call: .
clone_size: once
v_call: TRBV6-5
j_call: TRBJ2-3

cdr3_nt: TGTGCCAGCAGCTTGGTGAGGACAGGGGGCAGAAGAACCAAAAACATTCAGTACTTC
cdr3_aa: CASSLVRTGGRRTKNIQYF
cdr3_length: 19
d_call: TRBD1
clone_size: .
v_call: TRBV7-2
j_call: TRBJ2-4

cdr3_nt: TGTGCCAGCGCCTCTGCAGGGCTCTATGGCTACACCTTC
cdr3_aa: CASASAGLYGYTF
cdr3_length: 13
d_call: .
clone_size: .
v_call: TRBV6-5
j_call: TRBJ1-2

cdr3_nt: TGCGCCAGCACAAGGTCCGGGCGGGAATACGTGGATGAGCAGTTCTTC
cdr3_aa: CASTRSGREYVDEQFF
cdr3_length: 16
d_call: .
clone_size: once
v_call: TRBV5-1
j_call: TRBJ2-1

cdr3_nt: TGCGCCAGCAGCTCCCTAGAGCCGAAAGAGACCCAGTACTTC
cdr3_aa: CASSSLEPKETQYF
cdr3_length: 14
d_call: .
clone_size: .
v_call: TRBV5-1
j_call: TRBJ2-5

cdr3_nt: TGTGCCAGCAGCCTTACATCGACTAGCGGGAGTACAGATACGCAGTATTTT
cdr3_aa: CASSLTSTSGSTDTQYF
cdr3_length: 17
d_call: TRBD2
clone_size: .
v_call: TRBV3-1/TRBV3-2
j_call: TRBJ2-3

cdr3_nt: TGTGCCAGCAGCTCCGGCCAGGTGAACACTGAAGCTTTCTTT
cdr3_aa: CASSSGQVNTEAFF
cdr3_length: 14
d_call: .
clone_size: .
v_call: TRBV5-4
j_call: TRBJ1-1

cdr3_nt: TGTGCCAGCAGCCAAGGGGGCAGGGGTTATAATTCACCCCTCCACTTT
cdr3_aa: CASSQGGRGYNSPLHF
cdr3_length: 16
d_call: .
clone_size: .
v_call: TRBV3-1/TRBV3-2
j_call: TRBJ1-6

cdr3_nt: TGTGCCAGCAGCTTGGGAGATTACTCTGGAAACACCATATATTTT
cdr3_aa: CASSLGDYSGNTIYF
cdr3_length: 15
d_call: .
clone_size: .
v_call: TRBV7-9
j_call: TRBJ1-3

cdr3_nt: TGTGCCAGCAGCGTATCCGGGACAGGCGAGGACTATGGCTACACCTTC
cdr3_aa: CASSVSGTGEDYGYTF
cdr3_length: 16
d_call: TRBD1
clone_size: .
v_call: TRBV11-1
j_call: TRBJ1-2

cdr3_nt: TGTGCCAGCAGTTTACTGCAAGAGACCCAGTACTTC
cdr3_aa: CASSLLQETQYF
cdr3_length: 12
d_call: .
clone_size: .
v_call: TRBV28
j_call: TRBJ2-5

cdr3_nt: TGTGCCAGCAGTTCTAGCGGTTGGGCAGATACGCAGTATTTT
cdr3_aa: CASSSSGWADTQYF
cdr3_length: 14
d_call: TRBD2
clone_size: .
v_call: TRBV2
j_call: TRBJ2-3

cdr3_nt: TGCAGCGCCGCCCCTAGACTAGCGGGAGGGGTTCAGCAGTTCTTC
cdr3_aa: CSAAPRLAGGVQQFF
cdr3_length: 15
d_call: TRBD2
clone_size: once
v_call: TRBV29-1
j_call: TRBJ2-1

cdr3_nt: TGCGCCAGCAGCCAAGAAGAGTATCAGCCCCAGCATTTT
cdr3_aa: CASSQEEYQPQHF
cdr3_length: 13
d_call: .
clone_size: .
v_call: TRBV4-1
j_call: TRBJ1-5

cdr3_nt: TGTGCCATCAGTGAGCAATTAGTGGGAAACACCATATATTTT
cdr3_aa: CAISEQLVGNTIYF
cdr3_length: 14
d_call: .
clone_size: .
v_call: TRBV10-3
j_call: TRBJ1-3

cdr3_nt: TGTGCCAGCAGCTTTACCAGGGACAGGCATCAGCCCCAGCATTTT
cdr3_aa: CASSFTRDRHQPQHF
cdr3_length: 15
d_call: TRBD1
clone_size: .
v_call: TRBV13
j_call: TRBJ1-5

cdr3_nt: TGCGCCAGTTCGCAGGGGAGTAGCACAGATACGCAGTATTTT
cdr3_aa: CASSQGSSTDTQYF
cdr3_length: 14
d_call: .
clone_size: .
v_call: TRBV5-1
j_call: TRBJ2-3

cdr3_nt: TGTGCCAGCAGAGTTAGCGGGAACACAGATACGCAGTATTTT
cdr3_aa: CASRVSGNTDTQYF
cdr3_length: 14
d_call: TRBD2
clone_size: .
v_call: TRBV7-2
j_call: TRBJ2-3

cdr3_nt: TGTGCCAGCAGTCGTACCATTGGCGGGAGGATCACCTCCTACAATGAGCAGTTCTTC
cdr3_aa: CASSRTIGGRITSYNEQFF
cdr3_length: 19
d_call: TRBD2
clone_size: .
v_call: TRBV6-2/TRBV6-3
j_call: TRBJ2-1

cdr3_nt: TGTGCCAGCAAGTGGCTAGCGGGAACAGATACGCAGTATTTT
cdr3_aa: CASKWLAGTDTQYF
cdr3_length: 14
d_call: TRBD2
clone_size: .
v_call: TRBV27
j_call: TRBJ2-3

cdr3_nt: TGCGCCAGCAGATTGTGGCCTAGCGGGCTCTATGAGCAGTTCTTC
cdr3_aa: CASRLWPSGLYEQFF
cdr3_length: 15
d_call: TRBD2
clone_size: .
v_call: TRBV5-1
j_call: TRBJ2-1

cdr3_nt: TGTGCCAGCAGTTTGGGAGCATCCAACTATGGCTACACCTTC
cdr3_aa: CASSLGASNYGYTF
cdr3_length: 14
d_call: .
clone_size: .
v_call: TRBV6-5
j_call: TRBJ1-2

cdr3_nt: TGCGCCAGCAGCCCCCGGACAGGGGCATTTGAAAAACTGTTTTTT
cdr3_aa: CASSPRTGAFEKLFF
cdr3_length: 15
d_call: TRBD1
clone_size: .
v_call: TRBV4-1
j_call: TRBJ1-4

cdr3_nt: TGTGCCTGTTTACGACAGGGGGCCGGAAACATTCAGTACTTC
cdr3_aa: CACLRQGAGNIQYF
cdr3_length: 14
d_call: TRBD1
clone_size: .
v_call: TRBV30
j_call: TRBJ2-4

cdr3_nt: TGTGCCAGCAGTGAACCCCTTCAGGTGGGGGCCCCCGAGCGGGCTTTCTTT
cdr3_aa: CASSEPLQVGAPERAFF
cdr3_length: 17
d_call: .
clone_size: .
v_call: TRBV2
j_call: TRBJ1-1

cdr3_nt: TGTAAGGGGCAGAATAACTATGGCTACACCTTC
cdr3_aa: CKGQNNYGYTF
cdr3_length: 11
d_call: .
clone_size: .
v_call: TRBV20-1
j_call: TRBJ1-2

cdr3_nt: TGTGCCACCGCGCCCGACACCATCAACGGGGAGCTGTTTTTT
cdr3_aa: CATAPDTINGELFF
cdr3_length: 14
d_call: .
clone_size: .
v_call: TRBV15
j_call: TRBJ2-2